The T cell receptor (beta chain) under discussion was sequenced for a study of cytomegalovirus exposure and HLA in healthy donors. TCRdb's copy holds only in-frame clones and misses some; the assay was immunoSEQ multiplex PCR. The sample contains under 200,000 clones, less than 95% of which appear only once. Germline assignment: CDR1 SGDLS and CDR2 YYNGEE. The J segment lost 4 bases and the V segment lost 0 bases, leaving 7 bases of the junction unmatched. The CDR3 covers 15 residues. The sample comprised PBMCs. The clonotype was recovered from a woman between 18 and 29 years old in good health and CMV-seropositive. The gene calls are TRBV9 and TRBJ2-7; 7 nucleotides align to TRBD2. CDR3 region: CASSVEVGGSYEQYF. CDR3 bases: TGTGCCAGCAGCGTAGAAGTGGGGGGGAGTTACGAGCAGTACTTC.